The rows below give T cell receptor beta chains drawn from one sample of a study of low-dose radiotherapy and immunotherapy resistance in tumors. TCRdb called the reads again in MiXCR, with one record for every CDR3 protein. The sample records tens of thousands of distinct CDR3 sequences, 20% to 25% being singletons. The material sequenced was PBMCs, taken after low-dose radiotherapy plus immunotherapy. The receptors were gathered from a male donor with prostate cancer. Both conserved end residues are part of each CDR3. A D gene is named only where the DNA matches it firmly. Clone size is given for some rows only: seen once, a few or many times, or a class if the clone is expanded.

V gene,D gene,clone size,J gene,CDR3 DNA,CDR3 protein
TRBV28,TRBD1,many,TRBJ2-5,TGTGCCAGCAGTTTTTCGGACAGGGGTTTTCAGACCCAGTACTTC,CASSFSDRGFQTQYF
TRBV6-6,-,medium-sized,TRBJ1-2,TGTGCCAGCAAGGACGGACCAAAGGGTGGCTACACCTTC,CASKDGPKGGYTF
TRBV7-9,-,many,TRBJ1-4,TGTGCCAGCAGCTTAGAAGGCAGGGTCGGGGCTAATGAAAAACTGTTTTTT,CASSLEGRVGANEKLFF
TRBV12-3/TRBV12-4,TRBD2,many,TRBJ2-2,TGTGCCAGCAGTTTGAGGGAGGGCGGAAAGGGGGAGCTGTTTTTT,CASSLREGGKGELFF
TRBV12-5,-,many,TRBJ2-7,TGTGCTAGTGGTTTTTCTTCCTACGAGCAGTACTTC,CASGFSSYEQYF
TRBV5-1,TRBD2,many,TRBJ2-3,TGCGCCAGCAGCCACGGGACTAGCGGGAACACAGATACGCAGTATTTT,CASSHGTSGNTDTQYF
TRBV6-2/TRBV6-3,-,many,TRBJ2-7,TGTGCCAGCAGTGACCCGGACCAAAGTATTTTCTCCTACGAGCAGTACTTC,CASSDPDQSIFSYEQYF
TRBV28,TRBD2,-,TRBJ2-1,TGTGCCAGCAGTTTCGTACTAGCGGGAGGCGATGAGCAGTTCTTC,CASSFVLAGGDEQFF
TRBV12-5,-,many,TRBJ2-7,TGTGCTAGTGGTTTCACCCGGGACCGTTCCTACGAGCAGTACTTC,CASGFTRDRSYEQYF
TRBV3-1,-,few,TRBJ2-6,TGTGCCAGCATCCAGTCATCTGGGGCCAACGTCCTGACTTTC,CASIQSSGANVLTF
TRBV5-1,-,many,TRBJ2-7,TGCGCCAGCAGCTTGGCGCAGGGACTCTACGAGCAGTACTTC,CASSLAQGLYEQYF
TRBV5-1,-,many,TRBJ1-6,TGCGCCAGCAGCTTGGCCCGTCTCGGGGATTCACCCCTCCACTTT,CASSLARLGDSPLHF
TRBV29-1,-,few,TRBJ1-1,TGCAGCGCCAAATCGGCGCAGACGAACACTGAAGCTTTCTTT,CSAKSAQTNTEAFF
TRBV6-2/TRBV6-3,-,few,TRBJ1-2,TGTGCCAGCAGGAGGCCCGGGCTGGAGGGCAACTATGGCTACACCTTC,CASRRPGLEGNYGYTF